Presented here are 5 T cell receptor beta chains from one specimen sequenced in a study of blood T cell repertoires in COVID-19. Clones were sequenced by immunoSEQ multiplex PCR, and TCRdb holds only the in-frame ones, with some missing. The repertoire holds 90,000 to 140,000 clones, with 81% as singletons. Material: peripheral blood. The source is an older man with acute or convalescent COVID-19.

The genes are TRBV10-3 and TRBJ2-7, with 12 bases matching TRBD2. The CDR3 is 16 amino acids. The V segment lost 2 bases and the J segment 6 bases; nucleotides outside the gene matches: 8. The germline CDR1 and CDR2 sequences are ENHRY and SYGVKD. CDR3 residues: CAISETYLAGGGEQYF. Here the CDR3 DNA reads TGTGCCATCAGTGAGACATACCTAGCGGGAGGGGGCGAGCAGTACTTC.

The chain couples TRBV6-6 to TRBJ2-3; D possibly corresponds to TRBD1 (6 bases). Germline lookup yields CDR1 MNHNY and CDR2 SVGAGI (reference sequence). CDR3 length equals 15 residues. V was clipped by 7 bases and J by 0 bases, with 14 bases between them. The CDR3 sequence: CASTEQGYSTDTQYF. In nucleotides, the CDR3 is TGTGCCAGCACCGAACAGGGCTACAGCACAGATACGCAGTATTTT.

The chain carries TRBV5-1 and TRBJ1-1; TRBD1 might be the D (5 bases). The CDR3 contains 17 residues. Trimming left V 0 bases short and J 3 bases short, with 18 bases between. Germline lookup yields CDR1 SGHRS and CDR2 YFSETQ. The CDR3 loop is CASSLAGRQNYYTEAFF. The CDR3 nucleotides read TGCGCCAGCAGCTTGGCCGGGAGACAGAACTATTACACTGAAGCTTTCTTT.

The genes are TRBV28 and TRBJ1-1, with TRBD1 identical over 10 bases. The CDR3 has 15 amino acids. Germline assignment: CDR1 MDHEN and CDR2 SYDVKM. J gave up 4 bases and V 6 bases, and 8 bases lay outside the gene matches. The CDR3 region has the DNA TGTGCCAGCAGCCCACCGGACAGGGGGATCACTGAAGCTTTCTTT. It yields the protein CASSPPDRGITEAFF.

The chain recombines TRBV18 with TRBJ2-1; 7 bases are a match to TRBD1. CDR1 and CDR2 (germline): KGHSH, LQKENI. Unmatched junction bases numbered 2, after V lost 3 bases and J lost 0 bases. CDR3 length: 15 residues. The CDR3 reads CASSPSGGSYNEQFF. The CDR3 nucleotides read TGTGCCAGCTCACCTTCAGGGGGCTCCTACAATGAGCAGTTCTTC.